These 8 T cell receptor beta chains were sequenced from one sample in a study of blood T cell repertoires in COVID-19. Profiled with immunoSEQ multiplex PCR; TCRdb holds only in-frame clones, not every one. The sample yields 280,000 or so clones, roughly 89% seen once. The sequenced material came from PBMCs or T cells enriched from blood (not recorded which). These receptors came from a woman between 18 and 29 years old with acute COVID-19.

The rearrangement links TRBV7-9 to TRBJ1-2; 8 nucleotides line up with TRBD1. Germline V gene lookup returns CDR1 SEHNR and CDR2 FQNEAQ (reference sequence). There are 16 residues in the CDR3. Trimming at V came to 5 bases and at J to 4 bases, leaving 12 bases not matched to a gene. CDR3 DNA sequence: TGTGCCAGCAGCCCCCCGGTGGTCAGGGGGCTCTATGGCTACACCTTC. Its translation: CASSPPVVRGLYGYTF.

The rearrangement uses TRBV6-5 and TRBJ2-5; the D gene could be TRBD1 or TRBD2 (7 bases each). The CDR3 loop spans 16 amino acids. CDR1 and CDR2 (germline): MNHEY, SVGAGI. Trimming took 4 bases from V and 2 from J, leaving 17 bases between them. DNA of the CDR3: TGTGCCAGCAGTTCCTCAGGGGGGGGGAATCAAGAGACCCAGTACTTC. Translated, it gives CASSSSGGGNQETQYF.

The chain uses TRBV6-5 and TRBJ2-5, with D perhaps matching TRBD2 (5 bases). Germline lookup yields CDR1 MNHEY and CDR2 SVGAGI. The CDR3 extends over 14 amino acids. Trimming shortened V by 6 bases and J by 4 bases, and 15 bases separated the two germline ends. CDR3 DNA sequence: TGTGCCAGCAGGAAGTGGGAGACGGTAGAGACCCAGTACTTC. Translated: CASRKWETVETQYF.

The sample holds one count of this clone. Distinct nucleotide sequences in the sample also encode this CDR3. V gene TRBV28 combines with J gene TRBJ2-7, with 8 positions matching TRBD1. The germline CDR1 and CDR2 sequences are MDHEN and SYDVKM. The junction had 6 bases not matched to a gene; V was cut back by 1 base and J by 7 bases. The CDR3 has 14 amino acids. The CDR3 nucleotides read TGTGCCAGCAGTTTATCAGGGGGCGCAGGGGAGCAGTACTTC. Amino acids: CASSLSGGAGEQYF.

The chain couples TRBV18 to TRBJ2-2; TRBD1 might be the D (5 bases). Germline-derived CDR1 and CDR2 are KGHSH and LQKENI. V lost 6 bases and J lost 4, with 9 bases in between. The CDR3 extends over 13 amino acids. CDR3 in amino acids: CASSVDSTGELFF. CDR3 sequence (DNA): TGTGCCAGCTCCGTAGACAGCACCGGGGAGCTGTTTTTT.

The CDR3 nucleotides are TGCGCCAGCAGCGTCAGACAGGTGAACACTGAAGCTTTCTTT. Translating it yields CASSVRQVNTEAFF. The chain couples TRBV4-1 to TRBJ1-1; D possibly corresponds to TRBD1 (6 bases). The germline gives CDR1 MGHRA, CDR2 YSYEKL. V was pared by 5 bases and J by 0 bases, with 10 bases between. This CDR3 spans 14 amino acids.

V gene TRBV29-1 combines with J gene TRBJ2-3; weak D call: TRBD2 (6 bases). V lost 2 bases and J 6 bases, leaving 12 bases between the germline ends. This CDR3 has 13 residues. Germline CDR1 SQVTM, CDR2 ANQGSEA. The CDR3 coding sequence is TGCAGCGTTGAACGGGGGAGACTCGATACGCAGTATTTT. It is translated as CSVERGRLDTQYF.

This chain connects TRBV6-5 to TRBJ1-1, with 7 bases fitting TRBD1. V dropped 6 bases and J dropped 2; count of bases not matched to a gene: 6. The CDR3 extends over 14 amino acids. CDR1 and CDR2 (germline): MNHEY, SVGAGI. The CDR3 nucleotides are TGTGCCAGCAGACCTAACAGGGGAAACACTGAAGCTTTCTTT. Residues: CASRPNRGNTEAFF.